A selection of T cell receptor beta chains follows, all from one sample in a study of T-cell reconstitution after alpha-beta-depleted transplantation in children. TCRdb re-called the PCR reads through MiXCR, storing one row per CDR3 protein. Among 670,000 or so distinct CDR3 sequences listed, 10% to 15% were seen once. The material was PBMCs, obtained before TCRalphabeta/CD19-depleted stem cell transplant. All receptors come from a girl between 2 and 10 years old with congenital amegakaryocytic thrombocytopenia, due to receive a stem cell transplant. CDR3s include the opening cysteine and the closing phenylalanine or tryptophan. The D gene is left open where the match is weak. Clone size is stated in some rows and not others, as once, few, many or a class when expanded.

abundance: many
v_gene: TRBV12-3/TRBV12-4
j_gene: TRBJ1-5
d_gene: .
CDR3aa: CASSKLTPGAQPQHF
CDR3nt: TGTGCCAGCAGCAAGCTGACTCCTGGGGCACAGCCCCAGCATTTT

abundance: many
v_gene: TRBV12-3/TRBV12-4
j_gene: TRBJ2-7
d_gene: .
CDR3aa: CASRNSNTGFDEQYF
CDR3nt: TGTGCCAGCCGAAACTCAAATACAGGGTTCGACGAGCAGTACTTC

abundance: many
v_gene: TRBV29-1
j_gene: TRBJ2-2
d_gene: TRBD1
CDR3aa: CSATGGPTGELFF
CDR3nt: TGCAGCGCGACAGGGGGCCCCACCGGGGAGCTGTTTTTT

abundance: .
v_gene: TRBV3-1
j_gene: TRBJ2-1
d_gene: .
CDR3aa: CASSQDSSYNEQFF
CDR3nt: TGTGCCAGCAGCCAAGACAGCTCCTACAATGAGCAGTTCTTC

abundance: many
v_gene: TRBV12-3/TRBV12-4
j_gene: TRBJ2-5
d_gene: .
CDR3aa: CASSQQWTGPEETQYF
CDR3nt: TGTGCCAGCAGTCAACAATGGACCGGACCCGAAGAGACCCAGTACTTC

abundance: .
v_gene: TRBV12-5
j_gene: TRBJ2-1
d_gene: .
CDR3aa: CASGPTYNEQFF
CDR3nt: TGTGCTAGTGGACCAACCTACAATGAGCAGTTCTTC

abundance: .
v_gene: TRBV12-3/TRBV12-4
j_gene: TRBJ2-7
d_gene: TRBD2
CDR3aa: CASSRRTSGSDEQYF
CDR3nt: TGTGCCAGCAGCCGAAGGACTAGCGGGAGTGACGAGCAGTACTTC

abundance: .
v_gene: TRBV10-3
j_gene: TRBJ1-5
d_gene: .
CDR3aa: CAIGDGMNQPQHF
CDR3nt: TGTGCCATCGGAGACGGAATGAATCAGCCCCAGCATTTT

abundance: many
v_gene: TRBV15
j_gene: TRBJ2-1
d_gene: .
CDR3aa: CATSRRLVSYNEQFF
CDR3nt: TGTGCCACCAGCAGAAGACTAGTCTCCTACAATGAGCAGTTCTTC

abundance: few
v_gene: TRBV20-1
j_gene: TRBJ2-7
d_gene: TRBD1
CDR3aa: CSASAFRQGTAYEQYF
CDR3nt: TGCAGTGCTAGCGCCTTTCGACAGGGGACCGCCTACGAGCAGTACTTC

abundance: many
v_gene: TRBV12-3/TRBV12-4
j_gene: TRBJ2-3
d_gene: .
CDR3aa: CASSWGGRTDTQYF
CDR3nt: TGTGCCAGCAGTTGGGGCGGACGCACAGATACGCAGTATTTT

abundance: many
v_gene: TRBV20-1
j_gene: TRBJ1-2
d_gene: .
CDR3aa: CSARDFTPRPGYTF
CDR3nt: TGCAGTGCTAGAGATTTCACACCCAGGCCTGGCTACACCTTC

abundance: many
v_gene: TRBV6-5
j_gene: TRBJ1-2
d_gene: TRBD1
CDR3aa: CASSPQGGATGYTF
CDR3nt: TGTGCCAGCAGTCCCCAGGGGGGGGCCACGGGCTACACCTTC

abundance: many
v_gene: TRBV12-3/TRBV12-4
j_gene: TRBJ2-5
d_gene: TRBD1
CDR3aa: CASSLGTGGWKTQYF
CDR3nt: TGTGCCAGCAGTTTAGGGACAGGGGGGTGGAAGACCCAGTACTTC

abundance: .
v_gene: TRBV7-7
j_gene: TRBJ2-2
d_gene: .
CDR3aa: CASSPHGGTGELFF
CDR3nt: TGTGCCAGCAGCCCCCACGGTGGCACCGGGGAGCTGTTTTTT

abundance: few
v_gene: TRBV2
j_gene: TRBJ2-7
d_gene: TRBD2
CDR3aa: CASSGGPGLAPSYEQYF
CDR3nt: TGTGCCAGCAGTGGGGGACCGGGACTAGCGCCTTCCTACGAGCAGTACTTC

abundance: .
v_gene: TRBV29-1
j_gene: TRBJ2-2
d_gene: .
CDR3aa: CSVDGRATGELFF
CDR3nt: TGCAGCGTTGACGGGCGGGCCACCGGGGAGCTGTTTTTT

abundance: many
v_gene: TRBV29-1
j_gene: TRBJ1-1
d_gene: TRBD1
CDR3aa: CSGRRGQNTEAFF
CDR3nt: TGCAGCGGGCGCAGGGGGCAGAACACTGAAGCTTTCTTT

abundance: many
v_gene: TRBV5-1
j_gene: TRBJ2-2
d_gene: .
CDR3aa: CASSPAGGGTGELFF
CDR3nt: TGCGCCAGCAGCCCAGCCGGAGGAGGTACCGGGGAGCTGTTTTTT

abundance: many
v_gene: TRBV10-3
j_gene: TRBJ2-3
d_gene: .
CDR3aa: CAISDRDADTQYF
CDR3nt: TGTGCCATCAGTGACAGGGACGCAGATACGCAGTATTTT

abundance: many
v_gene: TRBV11-2
j_gene: TRBJ2-3
d_gene: TRBD2
CDR3aa: CASSPIAGKADTQYF
CDR3nt: TGTGCCAGCAGTCCTATAGCGGGAAAGGCAGATACGCAGTATTTT

abundance: many
v_gene: TRBV27
j_gene: TRBJ2-1
d_gene: TRBD2
CDR3aa: CASSPSGTSDNPFF
CDR3nt: TGTGCCAGCAGTCCATCCGGGACTAGCGACAATCCGTTCTTC

abundance: many
v_gene: TRBV12-3/TRBV12-4
j_gene: TRBJ2-3
d_gene: .
CDR3aa: CASILSGPKQDTQYF
CDR3nt: TGTGCCAGCATCTTATCGGGCCCCAAGCAGGATACGCAGTATTTT

abundance: many
v_gene: TRBV6-1
j_gene: TRBJ1-4
d_gene: .
CDR3aa: CASTRGLNEKLFF
CDR3nt: TGTGCCAGCACGAGAGGGCTAAATGAAAAACTGTTTTTT

abundance: .
v_gene: TRBV11-2
j_gene: TRBJ2-4
d_gene: TRBD2
CDR3aa: CASSLGTSFAKNIQYF
CDR3nt: TGTGCCAGCAGCTTAGGGACTAGCTTTGCCAAAAACATTCAGTACTTC